This paragraph covers one T cell receptor (beta chain) sequence. Its antigen is currently unknown. Trimming cost V 5 bases and J 10 bases; bases outside gene matches: 14. In germline, CDR1 is DFQATT, CDR2 SNEGSKA (reference sequence). The CDR3 extends over 14 amino acids. The source of the sample is a study of blood T cells in healthy people across ages. Whole-study findings and limits: TCR beta diversity per million T cells fell roughly linearly with age. Possibly, changes in expanded clonotypes were confounded because donor CMV status was unknown.

Every donor provided 9.5 to 10 milliliters of peripheral blood. Alongside a J-beta primer mix, a sample-barcoded 5' primer served in a second PCR lasting about 6 to 11 cycles. TCRdb passed the 5' RACE reads through MiXCR, listing each CDR3 protein once. The top ten clones hold approximately 2.9% of a sample with approximately 780,000 distinct CDR3 sequences, around a quarter of them seen once. The sample was also linked to a second study, of T cells of mothers and their children. From that second work: Related mother-child pairs showed slightly higher but non-significant overlap than unrelated pairs.

The origin of this receptor is a boy between 10 and 17 years old in good health. The chain has TRBV20-1 and TRBJ2-1; 7 nucleotides align to TRBD2. Sequences were obtained from blood. CDR3 bases: TGCAGTGCTGGGCCTAGCGGCACCTCGGGGGAGCAGTTCTTC. Its translation is CSAGPSGTSGEQFF.